The rows below give T cell receptor beta chains drawn from one sample of a study of T cell responses to AZD1222 COVID-19 vaccine. Repertoires were generated with immunoSEQ multiplex PCR, while TCRdb's copy carries only in-frame clones and drops some. The data hold fewer than 200,000 clones, with roughly 92% observed a single time. The starting material was peripheral blood, obtained 28 days after the second AZD1222 dose. The receptors here all came from an adult who received the AZD1222 COVID-19 vaccine. Each CDR3 is given with its conserved first and last residue. D genes are given only for firm matches.

j_gene	d_gene	v_gene	len	CDR3nt	CDR3aa
TRBJ1-2	.	TRBV10-1	13	TGCGCCAGCAGGATCGGGACGCACTATGGCTACACCTTC	CASRIGTHYGYTF
TRBJ2-2	TRBD2	TRBV9	16	TGTGCCAGCAGCGTAGAACTAGCGGGAGTCCCCGGGGAGCTGTTTTTT	CASSVELAGVPGELFF
TRBJ2-3	TRBD2	TRBV28	16	TGTGCCAGCAGAAAAGGACTAGCGGGATCCACAGATACGCAGTATTTT	CASRKGLAGSTDTQYF
TRBJ1-6	.	TRBV27	20	TGTGCCAGCAGTTCCATGGTGCCATATAGGGGGAACACCTATAATTCACCCCTCCACTTT	CASSSMVPYRGNTYNSPLHF
TRBJ1-2	.	TRBV29-1	11	TGCAGCGTTTCCCAGAACTATGGCTACACCTTC	CSVSQNYGYTF
TRBJ1-1	.	TRBV29-1	11	TGCAGCGTTGAATGGACAACTGAAGCTTTCTTT	CSVEWTTEAFF
TRBJ2-2	TRBD2	TRBV28	15	TGTGCCAGCAGTTTAAATAGCGGGAGAACCGGGGAGCTGTTTTTT	CASSLNSGRTGELFF
TRBJ1-4	TRBD1	TRBV2	15	TGTGCCAGCAGCAAAAGACAGGGGTCGCGTGAAAAACTGTTTTTT	CASSKRQGSREKLFF
TRBJ1-2	.	TRBV3-1/TRBV3-2	13	TGTGCCAGCAGCCAAGAGGGCACCTATGGCTACACCTTC	CASSQEGTYGYTF
TRBJ1-3	TRBD1	TRBV11-3	17	TGTGCCAGCAGCTTTTTTTCCTTAGGGACAGTCCGAAACACCATATATTTT	CASSFFSLGTVRNTIYF